A selection of T cell receptor beta chains follows, all from one sample in a study of blood T cell repertoires in COVID-19. Only in-frame clones appear in the TCRdb table, and some are missing; sequencing was by immunoSEQ multiplex PCR. The top ten clones hold under 8% of a sample with around 250,000 clones, 80% to 90% of them seen once. What was sequenced was PBMCs or T cells enriched from blood (not recorded which). These receptors all come from a woman in her forties or fifties who had been exposed to COVID-19. CDR3s include the opening cysteine and the closing phenylalanine or tryptophan. Each record gives: D gene, V gene, J gene, CDR3 protein. A D gene is named only where the DNA matches it firmly.

d_call: TRBD1
v_call: TRBV6-5
j_call: TRBJ1-5
cdr3_aa: CASSSGTGGFQPQHF

d_call: TRBD1
v_call: TRBV28
j_call: TRBJ1-6
cdr3_aa: CASIRQGASPLHF

d_call: NA
v_call: TRBV28
j_call: TRBJ2-1
cdr3_aa: CASSRLISGTTNDEQFF

d_call: NA
v_call: TRBV10-1
j_call: TRBJ2-3
cdr3_aa: CASSVTRRDTQYF

d_call: NA
v_call: TRBV28
j_call: TRBJ1-2
cdr3_aa: CASSETGYGYGYTF

d_call: NA
v_call: TRBV5-1
j_call: TRBJ1-2
cdr3_aa: CASSLGLSGQNYGYTF

d_call: NA
v_call: TRBV12-3/TRBV12-4
j_call: TRBJ1-1
cdr3_aa: CASSTSGGTEAFF

d_call: TRBD2
v_call: TRBV30
j_call: TRBJ2-1
cdr3_aa: CALAGGKIGSYNEQFF

d_call: TRBD2
v_call: TRBV5-4
j_call: TRBJ2-5
cdr3_aa: CASSLPAGGWQETQYF

d_call: TRBD1
v_call: TRBV19
j_call: TRBJ1-5
cdr3_aa: CAAAGTGEFGPQHF

d_call: NA
v_call: TRBV5-5
j_call: TRBJ1-2
cdr3_aa: CASSLEQGNYGYTF

d_call: TRBD1
v_call: TRBV28
j_call: TRBJ2-2
cdr3_aa: CASKGNRGPGELFF

d_call: NA
v_call: TRBV5-1
j_call: TRBJ1-3
cdr3_aa: CASSPYPVLSGNTIYF

d_call: NA
v_call: TRBV29-1
j_call: TRBJ1-1
cdr3_aa: CSVVRQGGTEAFF

d_call: NA
v_call: TRBV14
j_call: TRBJ1-4
cdr3_aa: CASSQYASRRRADEKLFF

d_call: NA
v_call: TRBV30
j_call: TRBJ2-1
cdr3_aa: CAWSAGVGSYNEQFF

d_call: NA
v_call: TRBV7-9
j_call: TRBJ2-7
cdr3_aa: CASSPRGSYEQYF

d_call: NA
v_call: TRBV18
j_call: TRBJ1-2
cdr3_aa: CASSPGGATVYGYTF

d_call: TRBD1
v_call: TRBV28
j_call: TRBJ2-7
cdr3_aa: CASSPPSTGYRRGAYEQYF

d_call: NA
v_call: TRBV7-9
j_call: TRBJ1-1
cdr3_aa: CASSLSNLNTEAFF